The source of this TCR beta chain is a study of T cells in Graves' hyperthyroidism and ophthalmopathy. TCR beta CDR3 regions were amplified from RNA transcripts. HTBI primers drove first-round RT-PCR of the TCR CDR3. TCRdb re-derived calls from the multiplex PCR reads in MiXCR, one entry per CDR3 protein. There are around 270,000 distinct CDR3 sequences in the sample; roughly 19% occur only once, and under 40% lies in the top ten. As concerns this clonotype: Its target is unknown.

The cohort's ophthalmopathy patients, a group with duration under 3 months, had a Clinical Activity Score of at least 3 and a NOSPECS grade of at least 4. Study results and caveats: Among thyroid clonotypes expanded above 0.001, most also appeared in blood.

The specimen was blood. The TCR was taken from a man between 45 and 60 years old with Graves' ophthalmopathy.

Here the CDR3 reads CASSENWGHETQYF. CDR3 nucleotides: TGTGCCAGCAGTGAGAACTGGGGGCACGAGACCCAGTACTTC. V usage is TRBV6-1 and J usage is TRBJ2-5, with D possibly being TRBD1 (6 bases). This CDR3 region has 14 residues. With 3 bases removed from V and 5 bases from J, the gap between germline ends came to 13 bases. Germline-derived CDR1 and CDR2 are MNHNS and SASEGT.